These 18 T cell receptor beta chains were all obtained from the same sample, sequenced in a study of T cell clones after liver transplantation (dated by TCRdb to the late 2010s). Libraries were prepared through the immunoSEQ multiplex PCR assay. Held by TCRdb, this immuneACCESS table contains in-frame sequences only and omits some clones. Under half of the omission traces to an unresolved V gene where checked; the cause of the rest is unknown. Across this sample there are 95,000 to 130,000 clones, with 90% seen only once. In total, the top ten clones hold roughly 0.83% of the sample. This specimen consisted of CD4+ T cells from blood, obtained 12 months after liver transplant. All receptors come from a human patient who received a liver transplant. After a transplant, not all T cells may be the patient's own; some may come from the graft donor.

This clone has only a few counts. The identical CDR3 is also encoded by other nucleotide sequences in the sample. CDR3 in amino acids: CASRTETYGYTF. In DNA form, the CDR3 reads TGTGCCAGCAGGACGGAAACCTATGGCTACACCTTC. V gene TRBV6-5 combines with J gene TRBJ1-2; no firm D call. In germline, CDR1 is MNHEY, CDR2 SVGAGI. Deletions cut 6 bases from V and 4 bases from J, with 9 bases between. This CDR3 contains 12 residues.

This rearrangement joins TRBV18 to TRBJ2-4; D unresolved. The CDR3 sequence is 16 residues long. The ends were cut back, 1 base at V and 7 bases at J, with 17 bases in the middle. Germline CDR1 is KGHSH and CDR2 is LQKENI. CDR3 in DNA: TGTGCCAGCTCACCACGCTGGGCTCCGGAAGGGAACATTCAGTACTTC. It yields the protein CASSPRWAPEGNIQYF.

V gene TRBV2 combines with J gene TRBJ2-7; unclear D gene. Germline V gene sequence: CDR1 SNHLY, CDR2 FYNNEI. The CDR3 is made up of 13 amino acids. V lost 1 base and J 1 base, leaving 5 bases between the germline ends. DNA of the CDR3: TGTGCCAGCAGTGAAGACAGTTCCTACGAGCAGTACTTC. Residues: CASSEDSSYEQYF.

The V gene is TRBV7-6, the J gene TRBJ1-5, with D uncertain. Germline assignment: CDR1 SGHVS and CDR2 FNYEAQ. The V and J ends lost 3 bases and 4 bases respectively, with 13 bases between them. The CDR3 loop spans 15 amino acids. DNA for the CDR3: TGTGCCAGCAGCTTGATAGGCGGGCAAAATCAGCCCCAGCATTTT. The encoded protein is CASSLIGGQNQPQHF.

The J gene is TRBJ2-6, the V gene TRBV7-9; the D is unclear. The CDR3 sequence is 14 residues long. Germline values: CDR1 SEHNR, CDR2 FQNEAQ (reference sequence). The V and J ends lost 1 base and 4 bases respectively, with 5 bases between them. The CDR3 DNA sequence: TGTGCCAGCAGCTTAGATTTGGGGGCCAACGTCCTGACTTTC. It encodes CASSLDLGANVLTF.

The chain combines TRBV28 with TRBJ2-7; D unclear. Looked up from germline, CDR1 is MDHEN and CDR2 is SYDVKM. The V gene lost 3 bases and the J gene lost 2 bases, with 8 bases spanning the gap. CDR3 size: 13 residues. CDR3 in amino acids: CASSFLNTYEQYF. CDR3 coding DNA: TGTGCCAGCAGTTTCCTCAACACCTACGAGCAGTACTTC.

The chain combines TRBV9 with TRBJ2-7; 12 bases are shared with TRBD2. The CDR3 runs to 14 residues. Trimming cost V 0 bases and J 7 bases; bases outside gene matches: 2. Germline V gives CDR1 SGDLS, CDR2 YYNGEE. The CDR3 bases are TGTGCCAGCAGCGTAGCACTAGCGGGAGGTGAGCAGTACTTC. Residues: CASSVALAGGEQYF.

The chain employs TRBV6-5 and TRBJ1-5, with 7 bases fitting TRBD1. The CDR3 is made up of 15 amino acids. Germline trimming cut 6 bases from V and 7 bases from J; bases unmatched to any gene: 12. The germline V gene encodes CDR1 MNHEY and CDR2 SVGAGI. CDR3 nucleotides: TGTGCCAGCAGCCCCGTCAACAGGGGACAGCAGCCCCAGCATTTT. Its translation is CASSPVNRGQQPQHF.

The genes are TRBV7-8 and TRBJ1-2; possibly TRBD1 for D (6 bases). Trimming took 2 bases from V and 0 from J, leaving 13 bases between them. Germline lookup yields CDR1 SGHVS and CDR2 FQNEAQ. The CDR3 consists of 16 residues. The CDR3 DNA follows: TGTGCCAGCAGCTTAAGGGGGGAGGTCGCTAACTATGGCTACACCTTC. It encodes CASSLRGEVANYGYTF.

CDR3 loop: CASSSGKSYNEQFF. For the CDR3, the DNA is TGTGCCAGCAGTAGCGGAAAATCCTACAATGAGCAGTTCTTC. V and J are TRBV6-5 and TRBJ2-1; D might be TRBD2 (5 bases). This CDR3 is built from 14 residues. The germline V gene encodes CDR1 MNHEY and CDR2 SVGAGI. V was pared by 5 bases and J by 1 base, with 9 bases between.

The V call is TRBV5-4, the J call TRBJ1-5, with D unclear. The CDR3 has 14 residues. Germline lookup yields CDR1 SGHNT and CDR2 YYREEE (reference sequence). V lost 0 bases and J 4 bases, leaving 8 bases between the germline ends. CDR3 in DNA: TGTGCCAGCAGCTTGGGTGGCGGGAATCAGCCCCAGCATTTT. Protein product: CASSLGGGNQPQHF.

V is TRBV30 and J is TRBJ1-2; possibly TRBD1 for D (6 bases). The CDR3 has 13 residues. Germline CDR1 reads GTSNPN; CDR2 reads SVGIG (reference sequence). Between the trimmed V and J ends, which lost 2 bases and 7 bases, there was a span of 14 bases. This CDR3 is CAWSRGKGGGYTF. The CDR3, as DNA: TGTGCCTGGAGTCGTGGCAAGGGGGGTGGCTACACCTTC.

This rearrangement joins TRBV7-9 to TRBJ1-1, with D possibly TRBD1 on 6 matching bases. Germline loops: CDR1 SEHNR, CDR2 FQNEAQ (reference sequence). The CDR3 covers 16 residues. Trimming left V 1 base short and J 4 bases short, with 16 bases between. CDR3 residues: CASSLGLQGSGTEAFF. CDR3 in DNA: TGTGCCAGCAGCTTAGGCCTACAGGGCTCGGGCACTGAAGCTTTCTTT.

This sequence joins TRBV5-5 and TRBJ1-1; the D is unclear. CDR3 length equals 14 residues. Per the germline V gene, CDR1 is SGHKS and CDR2 is YYEKEE (reference sequence). The V and J ends lost 0 bases and 3 bases respectively, with 9 bases between them. CDR3 bases: TGTGCCAGCAGCTTGGCAGTCAGCTACACTGAAGCTTTCTTT. The encoded protein is CASSLAVSYTEAFF.

The chain joins TRBV10-3 to TRBJ1-1; unclear D gene. V was clipped by 4 bases and J by 0 bases, with 12 bases between them. Germline V gene lookup returns CDR1 ENHRY and CDR2 SYGVKD. The CDR3 covers 15 residues. In DNA, the CDR3 is TGTGCCATCAGTGTTGAAGGGTTCATGAACACTGAAGCTTTCTTT. Its translation is CAISVEGFMNTEAFF.

The chain employs TRBV7-8 and TRBJ1-3; D possibly corresponds to TRBD1 (5 bases). V gave up 2 bases and J gave up 0 bases, with 14 bases separating them. This CDR3 has 17 amino acids. CDR1 is SGHVS, CDR2 FQNEAQ, per germline. CDR3 sequence (DNA): TGTGCCAGCAGCTTATGGAGGACATCAGTCTCTGGAAACACCATATATTTT. This gives the protein CASSLWRTSVSGNTIYF.

The chain combines TRBV6-1 with TRBJ1-2, with 9 bases aligning to TRBD1. CDR1 and CDR2 (germline): MNHNS, SASEGT. With V trimmed by 4 bases and J by 0 bases, 0 bases remained unmatched. This CDR3 contains 14 residues. The CDR3 spells CASSGTGANYGYTF. In DNA form, the CDR3 reads TGTGCCAGCAGTGGGACAGGGGCTAACTATGGCTACACCTTC.

This chain joins TRBV14 and TRBJ2-7; no definite D call. Trimming took off 0 bases at V and 4 bases at J, with 28 bases between the two ends. The CDR3 runs 20 residues. Germline V gene sequence: CDR1 SGHDN, CDR2 FVKESK. Written as DNA, the CDR3 is TGTGCCAGCAGCCAAGAACCGCCGGGTCGTAGAATGTCCCAACGATACGAGCAGTACTTC. This translates into CASSQEPPGRRMSQRYEQYF.